The clone carrying this T cell receptor beta chain appeared many times. The sample comes from a study of T cells in Graves' hyperthyroidism and ophthalmopathy. RNA transcripts provided the source from which TCR beta CDR3 regions were amplified. HTBI primers were the set used in a first-round RT-PCR of the TCR CDR3. TCRdb called the multiplex PCR reads again in MiXCR, with one record for every CDR3 protein. The table includes around 600,000 distinct CDR3 sequences, roughly 14% detected once. The CDR3 has 13 residues. The ends were cut back, 6 bases at V and 1 base at J, with 11 bases in the middle. The germline V gene encodes CDR1 DFQATT and CDR2 SNEGSKA (reference sequence).

The chain employs TRBV20-1 and TRBJ2-3; D is undetermined. The material sequenced was blood. This receptor was obtained from a woman aged 45-59 years with Graves' ophthalmopathy. CDR3 bases: TGCAGTGCCGAAAGAAGTGGCACAGATACGCAGTATTTT. It is translated as CSAERSGTDTQYF.